The clone carrying this TCR beta chain was detected many times. The antigen remains undetermined. This entry is derived from a study of T cell repertoires in cytomegalovirus infection. The study's findings and limits: Cumulated frequencies of public TCR beta families served to identify carriers of CMV plus the relevant HLA.

Germline trimming cut 6 bases from V and 5 bases from J; bases unmatched to any gene: 5. Germline V gene data show CDR1 as SGHVS and CDR2 as FNYEAQ. The CDR3 length is 14 residues. Each CDR3 protein is one row after TCRdb ran MiXCR on the reads. The sample holds around 530,000 distinct CDR3 sequences, approximately 17% seen once. Sequencing was carried out using CD8+ T cells from PBMCs. The V call is TRBV7-6, the J call TRBJ2-5; 11 positions agree with TRBD2. This clonotype originated in a human donor in good health (CMV status not recorded). Some clones in this sample may be carry-over from other donors' samples. The CDR3 region is CASSLAGGWETQYF. CDR3 nucleotide sequence: TGTGCCAGCAGTCTAGCGGGAGGCTGGGAGACCCAGTACTTC.